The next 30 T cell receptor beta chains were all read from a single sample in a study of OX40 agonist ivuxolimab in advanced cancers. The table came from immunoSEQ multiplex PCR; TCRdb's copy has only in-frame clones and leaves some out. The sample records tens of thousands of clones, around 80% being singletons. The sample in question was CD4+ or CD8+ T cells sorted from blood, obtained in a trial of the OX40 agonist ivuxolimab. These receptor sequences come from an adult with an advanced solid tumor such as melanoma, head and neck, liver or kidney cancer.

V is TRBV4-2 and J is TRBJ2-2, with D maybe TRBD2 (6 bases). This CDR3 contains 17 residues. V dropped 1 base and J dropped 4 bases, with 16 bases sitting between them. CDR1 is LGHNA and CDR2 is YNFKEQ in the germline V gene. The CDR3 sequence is CASSQGTIQYATGELFF. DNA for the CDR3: TGTGCCAGCAGCCAAGGGACTATCCAATATGCCACCGGGGAGCTGTTTTTT.

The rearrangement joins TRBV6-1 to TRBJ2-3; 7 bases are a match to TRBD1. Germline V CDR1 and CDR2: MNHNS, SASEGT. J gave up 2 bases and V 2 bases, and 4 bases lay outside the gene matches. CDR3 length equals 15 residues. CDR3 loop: CASSERTGLTDTQYF. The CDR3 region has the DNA TGTGCCAGCAGTGAAAGGACAGGCCTCACAGATACGCAGTATTTT.

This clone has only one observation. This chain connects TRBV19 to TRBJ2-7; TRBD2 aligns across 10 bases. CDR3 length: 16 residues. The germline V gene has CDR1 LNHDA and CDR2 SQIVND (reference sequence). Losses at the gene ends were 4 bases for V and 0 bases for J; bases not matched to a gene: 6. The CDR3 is CASSTSLAGNSYEQYF. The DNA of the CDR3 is TGTGCCAGTAGTACTTCACTAGCGGGAAACTCCTACGAGCAGTACTTC.

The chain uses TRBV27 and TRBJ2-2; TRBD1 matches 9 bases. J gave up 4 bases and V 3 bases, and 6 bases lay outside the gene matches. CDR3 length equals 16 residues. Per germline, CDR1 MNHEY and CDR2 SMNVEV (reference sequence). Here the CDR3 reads CASSFDRGGSTGELFF. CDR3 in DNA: TGTGCCAGCAGTTTTGACAGGGGGGGTAGCACCGGGGAGCTGTTTTTT.

The DNA for the CDR3 is TGCGCCAGCAGCTTGGAGTCACAGGGCTACGAGCAGTACTTC. Amino acid sequence: CASSLESQGYEQYF. The chain carries TRBV5-1 and TRBJ2-7; TRBD1 is a possible D gene (6 bases). Trimming took off 0 bases at V and 3 bases at J, with 10 bases between the two ends. CDR3 size: 14 residues. The germline CDR1 and CDR2 sequences are SGHRS and YFSETQ. The variable domain in full, with the rest retrieved from reference TRBV5-1 and TRBJ2-7, is KAGVTQTPRYLIKTRGQQVTLSCSPISGHRSVSWYQQTPGQGLQFLFEYFSETQRNKGNFPGRFSGRQFSNSRSEMNVSTLELGDSALYLCASSLESQGYEQYFGPGTRLTVT.

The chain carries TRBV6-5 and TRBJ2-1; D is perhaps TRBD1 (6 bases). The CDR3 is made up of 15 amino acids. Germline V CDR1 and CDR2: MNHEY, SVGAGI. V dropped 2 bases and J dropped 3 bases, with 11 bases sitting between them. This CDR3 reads CASSYRDTFYNEQFF. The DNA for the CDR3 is TGTGCCAGCAGTTACCGGGACACCTTCTACAATGAGCAGTTCTTC.

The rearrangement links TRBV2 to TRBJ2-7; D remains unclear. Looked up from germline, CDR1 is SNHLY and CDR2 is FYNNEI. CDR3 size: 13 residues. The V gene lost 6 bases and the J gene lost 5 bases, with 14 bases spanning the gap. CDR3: CASSSTTDHEQYF. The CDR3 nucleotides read TGTGCCAGCAGCTCCACAACGGACCACGAGCAGTACTTC.

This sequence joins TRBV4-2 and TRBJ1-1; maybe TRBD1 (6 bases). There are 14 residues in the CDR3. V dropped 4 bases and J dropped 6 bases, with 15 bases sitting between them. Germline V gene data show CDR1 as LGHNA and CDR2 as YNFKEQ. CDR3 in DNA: TGTGCCAGCAGCCGGGGAACAGGGTTGGCTGAAGCTTTCTTT. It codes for CASSRGTGLAEAFF.

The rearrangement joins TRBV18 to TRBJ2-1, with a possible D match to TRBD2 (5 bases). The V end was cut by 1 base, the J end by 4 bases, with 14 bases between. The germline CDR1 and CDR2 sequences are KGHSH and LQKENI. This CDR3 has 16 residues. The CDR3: CASSPRVGTSYNEQFF. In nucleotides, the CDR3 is TGTGCCAGCTCACCACGGGTAGGAACTAGTTACAATGAGCAGTTCTTC.

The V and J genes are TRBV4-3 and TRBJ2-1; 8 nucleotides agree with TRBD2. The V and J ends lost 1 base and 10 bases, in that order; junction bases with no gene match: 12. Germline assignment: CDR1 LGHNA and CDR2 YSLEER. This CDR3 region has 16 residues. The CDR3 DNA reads TGCGCCAGCAGCCAAGCCGGGACTAGACCGCGCCTGGAGCAGTTCTTC. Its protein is CASSQAGTRPRLEQFF.

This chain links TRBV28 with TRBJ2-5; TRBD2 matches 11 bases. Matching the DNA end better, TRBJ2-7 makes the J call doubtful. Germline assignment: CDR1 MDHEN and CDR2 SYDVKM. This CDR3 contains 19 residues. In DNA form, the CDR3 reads TGTGCCAGCAGTTCCCCCGGGGGTAGCGGGAGGGCCGGAAGCTACGAGCAGTACTTC. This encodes CASSSPGGSGRAGSYEQYF.

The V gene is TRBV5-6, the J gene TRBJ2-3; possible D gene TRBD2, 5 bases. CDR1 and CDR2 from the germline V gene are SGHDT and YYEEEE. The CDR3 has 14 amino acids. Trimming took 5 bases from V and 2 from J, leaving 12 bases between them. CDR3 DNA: TGTGCCAGCAGGGAACTAGTCGACACAGATACGCAGTATTTT. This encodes CASRELVDTDTQYF.

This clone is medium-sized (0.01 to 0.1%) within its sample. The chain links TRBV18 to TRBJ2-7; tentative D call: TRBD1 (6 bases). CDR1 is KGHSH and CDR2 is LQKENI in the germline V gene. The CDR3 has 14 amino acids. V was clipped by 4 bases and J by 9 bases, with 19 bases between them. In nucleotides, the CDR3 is TGTGCCAGCTCACTGCCACCTGAACAGGGTGGGCAGTACTTC. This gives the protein CASSLPPEQGGQYF.

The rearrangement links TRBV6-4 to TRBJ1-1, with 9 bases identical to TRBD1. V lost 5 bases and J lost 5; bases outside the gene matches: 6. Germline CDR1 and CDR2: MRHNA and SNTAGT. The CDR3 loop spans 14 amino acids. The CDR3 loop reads CASSRDREGTEAFF. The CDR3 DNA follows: TGTGCCAGCAGTCGGGACAGGGAAGGGACTGAAGCTTTCTTT.

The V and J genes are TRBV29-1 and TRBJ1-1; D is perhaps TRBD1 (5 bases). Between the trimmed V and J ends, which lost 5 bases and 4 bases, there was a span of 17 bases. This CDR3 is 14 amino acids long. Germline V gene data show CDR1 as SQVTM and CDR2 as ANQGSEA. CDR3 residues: CSVPNGIGATEAFF. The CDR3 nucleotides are TGCAGCGTTCCCAACGGAATAGGGGCCACTGAAGCTTTCTTT.

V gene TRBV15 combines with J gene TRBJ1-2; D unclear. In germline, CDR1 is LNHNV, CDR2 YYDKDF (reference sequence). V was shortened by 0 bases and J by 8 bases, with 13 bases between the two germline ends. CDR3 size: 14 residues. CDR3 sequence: CATSRDRADGGYTF. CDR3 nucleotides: TGTGCCACCAGCAGAGATAGGGCCGATGGAGGCTACACCTTC.

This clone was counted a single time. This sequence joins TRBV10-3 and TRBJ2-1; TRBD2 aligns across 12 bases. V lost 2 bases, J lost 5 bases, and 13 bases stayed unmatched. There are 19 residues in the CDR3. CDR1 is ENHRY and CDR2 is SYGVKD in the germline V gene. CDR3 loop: CAISEELTSGSSVDNEQFF. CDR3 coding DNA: TGTGCCATCAGTGAGGAACTGACTAGCGGGAGTTCGGTAGACAATGAGCAGTTCTTC.

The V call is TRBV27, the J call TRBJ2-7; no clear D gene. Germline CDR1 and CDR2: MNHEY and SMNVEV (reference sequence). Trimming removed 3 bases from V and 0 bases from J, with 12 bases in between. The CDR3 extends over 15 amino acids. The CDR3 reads CASSLRLPSSYEQYF. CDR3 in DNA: TGTGCCAGCAGTTTGCGTCTCCCGAGCTCCTACGAGCAGTACTTC.

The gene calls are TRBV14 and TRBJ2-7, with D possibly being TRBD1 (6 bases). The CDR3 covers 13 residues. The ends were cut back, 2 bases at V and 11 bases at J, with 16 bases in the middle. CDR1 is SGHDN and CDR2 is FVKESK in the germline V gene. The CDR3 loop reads CASSQFGQGQKYF. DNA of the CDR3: TGTGCCAGCAGCCAATTTGGGCAGGGACAAAAGTACTTC.

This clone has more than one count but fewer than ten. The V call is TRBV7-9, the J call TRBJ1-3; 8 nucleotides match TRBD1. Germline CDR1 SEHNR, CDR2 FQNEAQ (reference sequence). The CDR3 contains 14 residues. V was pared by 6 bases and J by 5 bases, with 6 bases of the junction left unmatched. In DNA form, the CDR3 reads TGTGCCAGCAGGGCAGGGGGCAGACGAAACACCATATATTTT. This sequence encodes CASRAGGRRNTIYF.

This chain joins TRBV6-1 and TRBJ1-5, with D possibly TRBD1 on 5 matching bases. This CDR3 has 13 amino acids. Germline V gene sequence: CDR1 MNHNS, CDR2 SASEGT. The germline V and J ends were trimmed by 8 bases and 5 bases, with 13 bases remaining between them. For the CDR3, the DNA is TGTGCCAGCTTGGGGGTTAGACATCAGCCCCAGCATTTT. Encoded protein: CASLGVRHQPQHF.

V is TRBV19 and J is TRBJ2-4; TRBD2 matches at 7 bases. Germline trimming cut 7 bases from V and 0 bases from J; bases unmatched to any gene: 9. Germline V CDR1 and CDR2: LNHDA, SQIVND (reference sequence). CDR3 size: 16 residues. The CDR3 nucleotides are TGTGCCAGTACCACCTTGGGGGAGGGAGCCAAAAACATTCAGTACTTC. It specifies CASTTLGEGAKNIQYF.

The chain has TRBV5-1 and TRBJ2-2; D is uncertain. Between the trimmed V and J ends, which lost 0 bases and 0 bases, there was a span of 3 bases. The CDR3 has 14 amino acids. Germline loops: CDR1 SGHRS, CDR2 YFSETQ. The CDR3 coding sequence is TGCGCCAGCAGCTTGGAGGCGAACACCGGGGAGCTGTTTTTT. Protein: CASSLEANTGELFF.

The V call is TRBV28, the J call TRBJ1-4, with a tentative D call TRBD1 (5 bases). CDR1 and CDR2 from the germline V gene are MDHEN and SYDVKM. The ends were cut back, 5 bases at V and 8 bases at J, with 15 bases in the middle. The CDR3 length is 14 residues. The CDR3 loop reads CASSLAGTREKLFF. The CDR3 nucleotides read TGTGCCAGCAGTCTAGCCGGGACTCGAGAAAAACTGTTTTTT.

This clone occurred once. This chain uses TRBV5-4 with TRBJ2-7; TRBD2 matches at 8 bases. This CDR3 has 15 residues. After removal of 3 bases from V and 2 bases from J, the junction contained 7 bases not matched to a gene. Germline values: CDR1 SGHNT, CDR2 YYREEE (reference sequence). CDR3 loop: CASSSGGGRTYEQYF. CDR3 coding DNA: TGTGCCAGCAGCTCTGGGGGCGGGAGGACCTACGAGCAGTACTTC.

This CDR3 reads CASSKGRSSTDTQYF. CDR3 nucleotide sequence: TGTGCCAGCAGTAAGGGACGTTCTAGCACAGATACGCAGTATTTT. The chain carries TRBV11-2 and TRBJ2-3; tentatively, D is TRBD1 or TRBD2 (5 bases each). Germline values: CDR1 SGHAT, CDR2 FQNNGV. Between the trimmed V and J ends, which lost 6 bases and 0 bases, there was a span of 13 bases. This CDR3 has 15 residues. The whole variable domain, filled in from reference TRBV11-2 and TRBJ2-3, reads EAGVAQSPRYKIIEKRQSVAFWCNPISGHATLYWYQQILGQGPKLLIQFQNNGVVDDSQLPKDRFSAERLKGVDSTLKIQPAKLEDSAVYLCASSKGRSSTDTQYFGPGTRLTVL.

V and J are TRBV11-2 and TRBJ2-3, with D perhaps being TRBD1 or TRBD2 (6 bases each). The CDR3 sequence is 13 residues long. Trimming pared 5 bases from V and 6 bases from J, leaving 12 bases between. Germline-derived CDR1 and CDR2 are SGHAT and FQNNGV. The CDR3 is CASSRGLGDTQYF. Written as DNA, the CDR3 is TGTGCCAGCAGCCGGGGGCTGGGGGATACGCAGTATTTT.

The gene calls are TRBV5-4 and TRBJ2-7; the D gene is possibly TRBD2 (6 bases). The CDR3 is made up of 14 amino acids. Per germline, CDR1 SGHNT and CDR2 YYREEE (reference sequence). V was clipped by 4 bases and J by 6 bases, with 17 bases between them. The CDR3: CASSPGLGGSEQYF. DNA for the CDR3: TGTGCCAGCAGCCCCGGGCTAGGAGGGAGCGAGCAGTACTTC.

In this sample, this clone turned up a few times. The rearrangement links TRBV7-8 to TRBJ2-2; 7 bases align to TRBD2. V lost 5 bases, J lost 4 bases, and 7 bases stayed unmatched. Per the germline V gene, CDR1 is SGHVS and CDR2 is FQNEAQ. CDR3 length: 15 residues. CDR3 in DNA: TGTGCCAGCAGCGGCGCTAGCGGAAGCACCGGGGAGCTGTTTTTT. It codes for CASSGASGSTGELFF.

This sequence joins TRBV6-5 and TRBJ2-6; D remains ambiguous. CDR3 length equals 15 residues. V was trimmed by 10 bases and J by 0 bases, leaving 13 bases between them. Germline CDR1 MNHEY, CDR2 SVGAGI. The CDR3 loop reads CATSRSLSGANVLTF. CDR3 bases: TGTGCCACCTCAAGGTCTCTCTCTGGGGCCAACGTCCTGACTTTC.